One TCR beta chain is described in this entry. Its specificity is unknown. These data are taken from a study of cytomegalovirus exposure and HLA in healthy donors. Broader study findings: A later analysis linked a missense DCLRE1C variant to TCR beta V- and J-gene trimming. There were several of the most significant clusters that appeared linked to common viral pathogens in a later analysis. Listed as cytomegalovirus-associated were approximately 160 TCR beta chains. Because they were indistinguishable, some V segments, including TRBV6-2 and TRBV6-3, were excluded.

PCR amplification relied on 60 Vbeta primers (plus 13 Jbeta primers). Profiled with immunoSEQ multiplex PCR; TCRdb holds only in-frame clones, not every one. The data contain 250,000 to 350,000 clones, about nine tenths of them singletons. The V gene's germline CDR1 is SGHTA and CDR2 FQGNSA. The V gene end was trimmed by 6 bases and the J gene end by 2 bases; junction bases not matched to a gene: 8. The CDR3 totals 15 residues. The sequenced sample consisted of PBMCs. The J gene is TRBJ2-7, the V gene TRBV7-2; 9 bases align to TRBD1. The TCR was taken from a man aged 40-55 years in good health and CMV-seropositive. For the CDR3, the DNA is TGTGCCAGCAGAGGAGACCGGGACAGGGCCTACGAGCAGTACTTC. Its protein product is CASRGDRDRAYEQYF.